The 31 T cell receptor beta chains listed next were all sequenced from one sample in a study of CD8 T cells in ankylosing spondylitis. One entry per CDR3 protein, called by TCRdb with MiXCR from the 5' RACE reads. Of 200,000 to 250,000 distinct CDR3 sequences listed, roughly a tenth are singletons. Input material: blood, either unsorted or a sorted T cell fraction (not recorded which). The receptors derive from a male donor with ankylosing spondylitis or in good health (not recorded which).

This clonotype was observed at least ten times. The V and J genes are TRBV28 and TRBJ2-3; D is unresolved. V was cut by 2 bases and J by 6 bases, with 18 bases left in between. The CDR3 runs 16 residues. Per the germline V gene, CDR1 is MDHEN and CDR2 is SYDVKM. CDR3 DNA: TGTGCCAGCAGTTTACCGGGCCTTCCGAAAGGGGATACGCAGTATTTT. Encoded protein: CASSLPGLPKGDTQYF.

The sample holds many counts of this clonotype. The gene calls are TRBV12-3 or TRBV12-4 and TRBJ2-3; no firm D call. CDR3 length equals 15 residues. V was cut by 0 bases and J by 7 bases, with 14 bases left in between. The CDR3 nucleotides are TGTGCCAGCAGTTTAGCCCGACGCGCCGGCAATACGCAGTATTTT. Protein product: CASSLARRAGNTQYF.

This clonotype has a count of ten or more. The rearrangement uses TRBV12-3 or TRBV12-4 and TRBJ2-3; the D is unclear. This CDR3 has 13 residues. The ends were cut back, 7 bases at V and 0 bases at J, with 8 bases in the middle. The CDR3 nucleotides read TGTGCCAGCATGACCCGGAGCACAGATACGCAGTATTTT. Its translation is CASMTRSTDTQYF.

This clonotype was counted at least ten times. The V and J genes are TRBV5-1 and TRBJ1-3; 7 bases align to TRBD1. Germline CDR1 reads SGHRS; CDR2 reads YFSETQ. The CDR3 spans 17 residues. J lost 0 bases, V lost 4 bases, and 10 bases had no gene match. The CDR3 sequence is CASSVTGRGASGNTIYF. CDR3 DNA: TGCGCCAGCAGCGTGACAGGGAGAGGGGCCTCTGGAAACACCATATATTTT.

This clonotype was found a few times. The chain joins TRBV15 to TRBJ2-7; D unresolved. CDR1 and CDR2 from the germline V gene are LNHNV and YYDKDF (reference sequence). V was shortened by 1 base and J by 3 bases, with 4 bases between the two germline ends. The CDR3 has 12 residues. In DNA, the CDR3 is TGTGCCACCAGCAGAGCCAGCTACGAGCAGTACTTC. It specifies CATSRASYEQYF.

This clonotype appeared many times. V is TRBV28 and J is TRBJ1-5, with 12 bases identical to TRBD1. CDR1 and CDR2 (germline): MDHEN, SYDVKM. The CDR3 is 17 residues long. V shed 4 bases and J 3 bases; nucleotides not matched to a gene: 7. The CDR3 nucleotides read TGTGCCAGCAGTTCCCGGGACAGGGGGCTTATCAATCAGCCCCAGCATTTT. Protein: CASSSRDRGLINQPQHF. Full variable domain (missing parts from reference TRBV28 and TRBJ1-5): DVKVTQSSRYLVKRTGEKVFLECVQDMDHENMFWYRQDPGLGLRLIYFSYDVKMKEKGDIPEGYSVSREKKERFSLILESASTNQTSMYLCASSSRDRGLINQPQHFGDGTRLSIL.

At least ten counts were recorded for this clonotype. This chain joins TRBV7-8 and TRBJ2-4; D gene unclear. Germline CDR1 is SGHVS and CDR2 is FQNEAQ. V shed 0 bases and J shed 4 bases, with 22 bases lying between them. This CDR3 comprises 19 residues. CDR3 nucleotide sequence: TGTGCCAGCAGCTTAGCGCTAAGTGGGGAACGTGGCAGAAAAAACATTCAGTACTTC. Translating gives CASSLALSGERGRKNIQYF.

This clonotype was seen ten or more times. V and J are TRBV5-1 and TRBJ1-4; 9 bases map to TRBD1. Germline V lookup: CDR1 SGHRS, CDR2 YFSETQ. J gave up 8 bases and V 4 bases, and 9 bases lay outside the gene matches. CDR3 length: 15 amino acids. Here the CDR3 reads CASSAGQGTWEKLFF. In DNA form, the CDR3 reads TGCGCCAGCAGCGCCGGACAGGGGACGTGGGAAAAACTGTTTTTT.

The chain combines TRBV20-1 with TRBJ2-2; 8 nucleotides align to TRBD1. The CDR3 is 20 residues long. Germline V CDR1 and CDR2: DFQATT, SNEGSKA (reference sequence). V lost 1 base, J lost 0 bases, and 16 bases stayed unmatched. CDR3 protein: CSARGPQGGGWTSNTGELFF. The CDR3 DNA is TGCAGTGCTAGAGGGCCACAGGGGGGCGGCTGGACCTCGAACACCGGGGAGCTGTTTTTT.

This clonotype was counted ten times or more. The CDR3 DNA follows: TGCAGCGTAACGACAGGGGGCAATTCACCCCTCCACTTT. Residues: CSVTTGGNSPLHF. The V gene is TRBV29-1, the J gene TRBJ1-6; 10 nucleotides line up with TRBD1. CDR3 length: 13 amino acids. J gave up 7 bases and V 6 bases, and 3 bases lay outside the gene matches. CDR1 SQVTM and CDR2 ANQGSEA come from the germline V gene.

This clonotype has more than one count but fewer than ten. The chain combines TRBV5-1 with TRBJ2-7; TRBD1 agrees at 9 bases. The V gene's germline CDR1 is SGHRS and CDR2 YFSETQ. The trim removed 2 bases at V and 6 bases at J, leaving 12 bases unmatched. CDR3 size: 16 residues. CDR3 amino acids: CASSLNPGQGTLEQYF. In nucleotides, the CDR3 is TGCGCCAGCAGCTTAAACCCCGGACAGGGGACCCTCGAGCAGTACTTC.

CDR3: CASRAGLAGLEQFF. Written as DNA, the CDR3 is TGTGCCAGCAGGGCCGGACTAGCGGGGTTAGAGCAGTTCTTC. The chain couples TRBV12-3 or TRBV12-4 to TRBJ2-1; 12 bases agree with TRBD2. This CDR3 has 14 residues. V lost 6 bases and J lost 10; bases outside the gene matches: 7.

This clonotype was recorded many times. Sequence at one end of the junction differs from germline and may be a read error. The V gene is TRBV7-7, the J gene TRBJ2-3, with D possibly matching TRBD2 (6 bases). The CDR3 totals 15 residues. Germline CDR1 SSHAT, CDR2 FNYEAQ (reference sequence). For the CDR3, the DNA is TGTGCTAGCAGTTCCGGGGGATTTAGCACAGATACGCAGTATTTT. It codes for CASSSGGFSTDTQYF.

J is TRBJ2-7 and V is TRBV7-2, with 9 bases identical to TRBD2. Losses at the gene ends were 3 bases for V and 2 bases for J; bases not matched to a gene: 2. CDR1 is SGHTA and CDR2 is FQGNSA in the germline V gene. CDR3 length: 14 residues. CDR3: CASSLGLAPYEQYF. As DNA, the CDR3 is TGTGCCAGCAGCTTGGGACTAGCTCCCTACGAGCAGTACTTC.

This clonotype has ten or more counts. The junction shows a germline mismatch at one end, possibly a read error. The V gene is TRBV3-1, the J gene TRBJ2-2; D is unresolved. The germline gives CDR1 LGHDT, CDR2 YNNKEL (reference sequence). The CDR3 spans 13 residues. CDR3 DNA: TGTGCCAGCAGGCAAGTAGGCACCGGGGAGCTGTTTTTT. Residues: CASRQVGTGELFF. The full variable domain, its missing parts supplied by reference TRBV3-1 and TRBJ2-2, is DTAVSQTPKYLVTQMGNDKSIKCEQNLGHDTMYWYKQDSKKFLKIMFSYNNKELIINETVPNRFSPKSPDKAHLNLHINSLELGDSAVYFCASRQVGTGELFFGEGSRLTVL.

In the case of this clonotype: A read error may explain this, as a much larger clone is one base away. V usage is TRBV12-3 or TRBV12-4 and J usage is TRBJ1-3; D remains unclear. This CDR3 spans 16 amino acids. The V and J ends lost 6 bases and 0 bases respectively, with 15 bases between them. The DNA for the CDR3 is TGTGCCAGCAGACCTTTTATTACGAGCTCTGGAAACACCATATATTTT. Translated, it gives CASRPFITSSGNTIYF.

To note about this clonotype: The CDR3 does not end in the conserved phenylalanine or tryptophan, so this is likely a read error. The chain employs TRBV3-1 and TRBJ2-5, with 13 bases identical to TRBD2. This CDR3 comprises 17 residues. The V segment lost 1 base and the J segment 4 bases; nucleotides outside the gene matches: 6. Germline CDR1 LGHDT, CDR2 YNNKEL (reference sequence). DNA for the CDR3: TGTGCCAGCAGCCAAGGGGGACTAGCGGGGTCGGGAGAGACCCAGTACTTG. Translation: CASSQGGLAGSGETQYL.

This rearrangement joins TRBV29-1 to TRBJ2-7; 8 bases align to TRBD1. The CDR3 covers 12 residues. The germline CDR1 and CDR2 sequences are SQVTM and ANQGSEA. V shed 3 bases, J shed 6 bases, and the junction held 4 bases outside the gene matches. This chain's CDR3 is CSVEGDRTEQYF. CDR3 nucleotide sequence: TGCAGCGTTGAGGGGGACAGGACCGAGCAGTACTTC.

This clonotype appeared many times. The CDR3 DNA follows: TGCGCCAGCAGCAGCTCCCGGGACAAGAACACCGGGGAGCTGTTTTTT. Its protein product is CASSSSRDKNTGELFF. The chain carries TRBV5-1 and TRBJ2-2, with a weak D call TRBD1 (6 bases). The germline CDR1 and CDR2 sequences are SGHRS and YFSETQ. V lost 4 bases, J lost 1 base, and 14 bases lay in between. There are 16 residues in the CDR3.

The chain is built from TRBV28 and TRBJ1-5; 8 nucleotides match TRBD1. Unmatched junction bases numbered 8, after V lost 6 bases and J lost 7 bases. Germline V lookup: CDR1 MDHEN, CDR2 SYDVKM. The CDR3 has 14 residues. In DNA, the CDR3 is TGTGCCAGCAGAACCGACAGGGGTCCCCAGCCCCAGCATTTT. Translation gives CASRTDRGPQPQHF. The whole variable domain, remainder taken from reference TRBV28 and TRBJ1-5, is DVKVTQSSRYLVKRTGEKVFLECVQDMDHENMFWYRQDPGLGLRLIYFSYDVKMKEKGDIPEGYSVSREKKERFSLILESASTNQTSMYLCASRTDRGPQPQHFGDGTRLSIL.

A word on this clonotype: At one boundary the junction diverges from the germline segment, which might be a read error. CDR3 nucleotides: TGTGCCCGCAGCCCCGGCGACAGGGATACGCAGTATTTT. It specifies CARSPGDRDTQYF. V and J are TRBV5-5 and TRBJ2-3; D might be TRBD1 (6 bases). Germline CDR1 and CDR2: SGHKS and YYEKEE (reference sequence). The CDR3 runs to 13 residues.

The chain joins TRBV7-9 to TRBJ2-3, with 8 bases aligning to TRBD2. Germline V gene sequence: CDR1 SEHNR, CDR2 FQNEAQ (reference sequence). CDR3 length equals 17 residues. After removal of 2 bases from V and 0 bases from J, the junction contained 7 bases not matched to a gene. The CDR3 DNA reads TGTGCCAGCAGCTTATCAAGCGGGGGATCTAGCACAGATACGCAGTATTTT. Translation gives CASSLSSGGSSTDTQYF.

This clonotype came up a few times. V gene TRBV20-1 combines with J gene TRBJ2-3; D unclear. CDR1 is DFQATT, CDR2 SNEGSKA, per germline (reference sequence). The CDR3 spans 17 residues. Trimming left V 4 bases short and J 2 bases short, with 22 bases between. The CDR3: CSAMVANSFQATDTQYF. The CDR3 DNA is TGCAGTGCTATGGTGGCTAACAGTTTCCAGGCCACAGATACGCAGTATTTT.

The CDR3 nucleotides read TGTGCCACCAGCCGGGGCGAACAGAACTCTGGAAACACCATATATTTT. Encoded protein: CATSRGEQNSGNTIYF. V is TRBV24-1 and J is TRBJ1-3; D might be TRBD1 (5 bases). Trimming removed 7 bases from V and 0 bases from J, with 15 bases in between. CDR3 length equals 16 residues. Germline CDR1 and CDR2: KGHDR and SFDVKD.

This clonotype was observed many times. The chain couples TRBV5-1 to TRBJ2-2; possibly TRBD1 for D (6 bases). V lost 2 bases to trimming and J lost 0 bases, with 11 bases between them. There are 16 residues in the CDR3. Germline CDR1 and CDR2: SGHRS and YFSETQ. CDR3 protein: CASSLWGQANTGELFF. For the CDR3, the DNA is TGCGCCAGCAGCTTATGGGGACAAGCGAACACCGGGGAGCTGTTTTTT.

A note on this clonotype: A read error is possible here, since a much larger clone lies one base away. The V call is TRBV5-1, the J call TRBJ2-5; D not resolved. Germline V CDR1 and CDR2: SGHRS, YFSETQ. The CDR3 covers 16 residues. The chain's CDR3 is CASSLGFGRNQETQSF. CDR3 DNA: TGCGCCAGCAGCTTGGGTTTCGGACGGAACCAAGAGACCCAGTCCTTC.

This clonotype was picked up many times. The rearrangement uses TRBV28 and TRBJ1-5; D is perhaps TRBD1 (6 bases). Germline V gives CDR1 MDHEN, CDR2 SYDVKM. V gave up 6 bases and J gave up 4 bases, with 22 bases separating them. CDR3 size: 17 residues. CDR3 region: CASRPSSQDSPNQPQHF. The CDR3 nucleotides read TGTGCCAGCAGACCTTCTTCCCAGGACAGCCCTAATCAGCCCCAGCATTTT.

The sample holds many counts of this clonotype. This chain uses TRBV20-1 with TRBJ2-5; perhaps D is TRBD1 or TRBD2 (5 bases each). V was cut by 4 bases and J by 2 bases, with 11 bases left in between. Germline V lookup: CDR1 DFQATT, CDR2 SNEGSKA (reference sequence). The CDR3 runs to 13 residues. The CDR3 bases are TGCAGTGCTAACTGGGACCTACAAGAGACCCAGTACTTC. This encodes CSANWDLQETQYF.

This clonotype was observed at least ten times. The genes are TRBV6-5 and TRBJ2-3; D tentatively fits TRBD1 or TRBD2 (5 bases each). The V and J ends lost 4 bases and 0 bases respectively, with 11 bases between them. The germline gives CDR1 MNHEY, CDR2 SVGAGI. CDR3 length equals 15 residues. The CDR3 DNA is TGTGCCAGCAGTTTTCAGGGAGTCAGCACAGATACGCAGTATTTT. Its translation is CASSFQGVSTDTQYF.

This clonotype was observed a handful of times. The rearrangement joins TRBV7-3 to TRBJ2-1, with 10 bases lining up with TRBD2. The junction had 5 bases not matched to a gene; V was cut back by 5 bases and J by 7 bases. The CDR3 has 14 amino acids. The V gene's germline CDR1 is SGHTA and CDR2 FQGTGA. Here the CDR3 reads CASSPLAGLNEQFF. The CDR3 DNA reads as TGTGCCAGCAGCCCACTAGCGGGGCTTAATGAGCAGTTCTTC.

In this sample, this clonotype turned up many times. The rearrangement uses TRBV30 and TRBJ1-2, with D unclear. Germline assignment: CDR1 GTSNPN and CDR2 SVGIG (reference sequence). The V end lost 7 bases, the J end lost 2 bases, and 23 bases lay between the germline ends. The CDR3 runs to 16 residues. For the CDR3, the DNA is TGTGCCTCTACCCCCCTGAGGCCCGTTCCCAACTATGGCTACACCTTC. Residues: CASTPLRPVPNYGYTF.